This is a list of T cell receptor beta chains from one sample in a study of blood T cell repertoires in COVID-19. The repertoire was sequenced with immunoSEQ multiplex PCR; TCRdb's copy has only in-frame clones and lacks some. The sample yields about 64,000 clones, approximately 90% seen once. The sample consisted of PBMCs or T cells enriched from blood (not recorded which). These receptors all stem from a woman between 35 and 50 years old who had recovered from COVID-19. Both conserved end residues are part of each CDR3. The D gene is left open where the match is weak. Size tells how often a clone was seen (once, few, many) or the class of an expanded clone, and some rows leave it out.

J gene: TRBJ2-7
clone size: NA
V gene: TRBV7-2
D gene: TRBD1
CDR3 DNA: TGTGCCAGCAGCTTCGACAGGGTCTACGAGCAGTACTTC
CDR3 protein: CASSFDRVYEQYF

J gene: TRBJ2-1
clone size: NA
V gene: TRBV12-3/TRBV12-4
D gene: NA
CDR3 DNA: TGTGCCAGCAGGCCGACAGGTAATGAGCAGTTCTTC
CDR3 protein: CASRPTGNEQFF

J gene: TRBJ1-1
clone size: few
V gene: TRBV29-1
D gene: NA
CDR3 DNA: TGCAGCGTTACCCTCGGGATTGAAGCTTTCTTT
CDR3 protein: CSVTLGIEAFF

J gene: TRBJ2-1
clone size: NA
V gene: TRBV7-3
D gene: TRBD2
CDR3 DNA: TGTGCCAGCAGCCCGACTAGCGGGGGGGCCAGGAATGAGCAGTTCTTC
CDR3 protein: CASSPTSGGARNEQFF

J gene: TRBJ2-5
clone size: NA
V gene: TRBV5-1
D gene: NA
CDR3 DNA: TGCGCCAGCAGCTTAAGGATGGAGGAGACCCAGTACTTC
CDR3 protein: CASSLRMEETQYF

J gene: TRBJ2-5
clone size: NA
V gene: TRBV19
D gene: TRBD2
CDR3 DNA: TGTGCCAGTAGTTCACGGACTAGCGGGGAGACCCAGTACTTC
CDR3 protein: CASSSRTSGETQYF

J gene: TRBJ1-2
clone size: NA
V gene: TRBV2
D gene: TRBD1
CDR3 DNA: TGTGCCAGCAGTGAAGGCGGGACAGCATTATATGGCTACACCTTC
CDR3 protein: CASSEGGTALYGYTF

J gene: TRBJ1-6
clone size: NA
V gene: TRBV7-9
D gene: TRBD1
CDR3 DNA: TGTGCCAGCAGCTTATATCAGGGGGCCACCTATAATTCACCCCTCCACTTT
CDR3 protein: CASSLYQGATYNSPLHF

J gene: TRBJ2-1
clone size: NA
V gene: TRBV15
D gene: TRBD2
CDR3 DNA: TGTGCCACCAGCTCTAGCGGGGGTTACAATGAGCAGTTCTTC
CDR3 protein: CATSSSGGYNEQFF

J gene: TRBJ2-7
clone size: NA
V gene: TRBV6-5
D gene: NA
CDR3 DNA: TGTGCCAGCAGTTACGATTGGGGGCTCGAGCAGTACTTC
CDR3 protein: CASSYDWGLEQYF

J gene: TRBJ2-1
clone size: NA
V gene: TRBV5-1
D gene: TRBD1
CDR3 DNA: TGCGCCAGCAGCGGAACCCGGGACAGGGCCTACAATGAGCAGTTCTTC
CDR3 protein: CASSGTRDRAYNEQFF

J gene: TRBJ2-2
clone size: NA
V gene: TRBV7-3
D gene: TRBD2
CDR3 DNA: TGTGCCAGCAGCCTAGCGGGGGGGCTGAACACCGGGGAGCTGTTTTTT
CDR3 protein: CASSLAGGLNTGELFF

J gene: TRBJ1-1
clone size: NA
V gene: TRBV7-6
D gene: TRBD1
CDR3 DNA: TGTGCCAGCAGCCCCGTTGGTGAACAGGGGGACACTGAAGCTTTCTTT
CDR3 protein: CASSPVGEQGDTEAFF

J gene: TRBJ1-5
clone size: NA
V gene: TRBV5-1
D gene: NA
CDR3 DNA: TGCGCCAGCAGCTTTTGGGGAGGAAGCAATCAGCCCCAGCATTTT
CDR3 protein: CASSFWGGSNQPQHF

J gene: TRBJ2-7
clone size: NA
V gene: TRBV11-2
D gene: NA
CDR3 DNA: TGTGCCAGCAGCTTAGAGCGGGGTCTCTCCTACGAGCAGTACTTC
CDR3 protein: CASSLERGLSYEQYF

J gene: TRBJ1-5
clone size: NA
V gene: TRBV12-5
D gene: TRBD1
CDR3 DNA: TGTGCTAGTGGTCCCCCGGGACAGGGTGGCAATCAGCCCCAGCATTTT
CDR3 protein: CASGPPGQGGNQPQHF

J gene: TRBJ1-2
clone size: NA
V gene: TRBV6-1
D gene: NA
CDR3 DNA: TGTGCCAGCAGTGAAGCGCTTCGGGGGGCGCGGACCGGGGCTGGTGGCTACACCTTC
CDR3 protein: CASSEALRGARTGAGGYTF

J gene: TRBJ2-1
clone size: few
V gene: TRBV6-6
D gene: NA
CDR3 DNA: TGTGCCAGCAGTAAGGAGTACAATGAGCAGTTCTTC
CDR3 protein: CASSKEYNEQFF

J gene: TRBJ1-2
clone size: NA
V gene: TRBV3-1/TRBV3-2
D gene: NA
CDR3 DNA: TGTGCCAGCAGCCAAGCAGGGCCAAGAGGTTACACCTTC
CDR3 protein: CASSQAGPRGYTF

J gene: TRBJ2-7
clone size: NA
V gene: TRBV19
D gene: NA
CDR3 DNA: TGTGCCAGTAGGGAGGAATTAAACTACCCCTACGAGCAGTACTTC
CDR3 protein: CASREELNYPYEQYF

J gene: TRBJ1-1
clone size: once
V gene: TRBV27
D gene: NA
CDR3 DNA: TGTGCCAGCTACCCTGGACAGATGAACACTGAAGCTTTCTTT
CDR3 protein: CASYPGQMNTEAFF

J gene: TRBJ1-4
clone size: NA
V gene: TRBV19
D gene: NA
CDR3 DNA: TGTGCCAGTAGTATTCGAGCGGCTAATGAAAAACTGTTTTTT
CDR3 protein: CASSIRAANEKLFF

J gene: TRBJ1-2
clone size: NA
V gene: TRBV2
D gene: TRBD1
CDR3 DNA: TGTGCCAGCTTAAGACAGGGCCGCAACTATGGCTACACCTTC
CDR3 protein: CASLRQGRNYGYTF

J gene: TRBJ2-6
clone size: NA
V gene: TRBV3-1/TRBV3-2
D gene: TRBD1
CDR3 DNA: TGTGCCAGCAGACCACCTGGGACAGCTGGGGCCAACGTCCTGACTTTC
CDR3 protein: CASRPPGTAGANVLTF

J gene: TRBJ1-1
clone size: NA
V gene: TRBV6-6
D gene: NA
CDR3 DNA: TGTGCCAGCAGTCATCAGGTTGGGGGGGCTTTCTTT
CDR3 protein: CASSHQVGGAFF

J gene: TRBJ2-7
clone size: NA
V gene: TRBV2
D gene: TRBD2
CDR3 DNA: TGTGCCAGCCTAGACCTAGCGGGGGGGTACGAGCAGTACTTC
CDR3 protein: CASLDLAGGYEQYF

J gene: TRBJ2-7
clone size: NA
V gene: TRBV19
D gene: TRBD1
CDR3 DNA: TGTGCCAGTAGCCCGGGACAGGTTTCCTACGAGCAGTACTTC
CDR3 protein: CASSPGQVSYEQYF

J gene: TRBJ2-1
clone size: NA
V gene: TRBV5-1
D gene: NA
CDR3 DNA: TGCGCCAGCAGCTTGGTGGCCGGGACACCGGGGAGCAATGAGCAGTTCTTC
CDR3 protein: CASSLVAGTPGSNEQFF

J gene: TRBJ2-7
clone size: few
V gene: TRBV9
D gene: TRBD2
CDR3 DNA: TGTGCCAGCAGCCCCGAAGCGGGGGGATCATACGAGCAGTACTTC
CDR3 protein: CASSPEAGGSYEQYF

J gene: TRBJ2-7
clone size: NA
V gene: TRBV5-8
D gene: TRBD2
CDR3 DNA: TGTGCCAGCAGCTTTTGGTGGGGTCAGCGGGGGAGCTACGAGCAGTACTTC
CDR3 protein: CASSFWWGQRGSYEQYF

J gene: TRBJ1-2
clone size: once
V gene: TRBV6-5
D gene: TRBD1
CDR3 DNA: TGTGCCAGCAGTAGGACAGGGGCTGGCTATGGCTACACCTTC
CDR3 protein: CASSRTGAGYGYTF

J gene: TRBJ1-6
clone size: NA
V gene: TRBV27
D gene: NA
CDR3 DNA: TGTGCCAGCCGTTTGGGGAGCTCCTATAATTCACCCCTCCACTTT
CDR3 protein: CASRLGSSYNSPLHF

J gene: TRBJ1-4
clone size: NA
V gene: TRBV19
D gene: TRBD1
CDR3 DNA: TGTGCCAGTAGTCTACAGGGGCCTAATGAAAAACTGTTTTTT
CDR3 protein: CASSLQGPNEKLFF

J gene: TRBJ2-1
clone size: once
V gene: TRBV4-1
D gene: TRBD2
CDR3 DNA: TGCGCCAGCAGCCAAGGGTATCAGCGGGGGAGCTCCTACAATGAGCAGTTCTTC
CDR3 protein: CASSQGYQRGSSYNEQFF

J gene: TRBJ2-7
clone size: NA
V gene: TRBV6-6
D gene: NA
CDR3 DNA: TGTGCCAGCAGGATAGCGGCCTCCTACGAGCAGTACTTC
CDR3 protein: CASRIAASYEQYF

J gene: TRBJ2-7
clone size: NA
V gene: TRBV5-4
D gene: NA
CDR3 DNA: TGTGCCAGCAGCTTGGTCCAGGGTCGGGTCGACGAGCAGTACTTC
CDR3 protein: CASSLVQGRVDEQYF

J gene: TRBJ1-6
clone size: once
V gene: TRBV6-6
D gene: TRBD1
CDR3 DNA: TGTGCCAGCAGTCGCTCCGGGACAGAGAATTCACCCCTCCACTTT
CDR3 protein: CASSRSGTENSPLHF

J gene: TRBJ2-1
clone size: NA
V gene: TRBV19
D gene: TRBD2
CDR3 DNA: TGTGCCAGTAGTATAGATCTGGGGCTAGCGGGGTCCAATGAGCAGTTCTTC
CDR3 protein: CASSIDLGLAGSNEQFF

J gene: TRBJ1-2
clone size: NA
V gene: TRBV19
D gene: TRBD1
CDR3 DNA: TGTGCCAGTAGCACTTCCGTCGGGACAGGAGCCCCCCACTATGGCTACACCTTC
CDR3 protein: CASSTSVGTGAPHYGYTF

J gene: TRBJ2-5
clone size: NA
V gene: TRBV12-5
D gene: NA
CDR3 DNA: TGTGCTAGTGGTTTGGTATTAGGAGGACGGGGGGCAGAGACCCAGTACTTC
CDR3 protein: CASGLVLGGRGAETQYF

J gene: TRBJ1-3
clone size: NA
V gene: TRBV10-3
D gene: TRBD1
CDR3 DNA: TGTGCCATCAGTGGGTTGGGACAGGGTCACTCTGGAAACACCATATATTTT
CDR3 protein: CAISGLGQGHSGNTIYF

J gene: TRBJ2-1
clone size: once
V gene: TRBV27
D gene: NA
CDR3 DNA: TGTGCCAGCAGCGGGTTTGAGGACAATGAGCAGTTCTTC
CDR3 protein: CASSGFEDNEQFF

J gene: TRBJ2-7
clone size: NA
V gene: TRBV5-6
D gene: NA
CDR3 DNA: TGTGCCAGCAGCTTGACCAGGGCCGACGAGCAGTACTTC
CDR3 protein: CASSLTRADEQYF

J gene: TRBJ1-1
clone size: NA
V gene: TRBV29-1
D gene: TRBD1
CDR3 DNA: TGCAGCGTTGGGCAGGGGGCGGAAGCTTTCTTT
CDR3 protein: CSVGQGAEAFF

J gene: TRBJ1-2
clone size: NA
V gene: TRBV5-1
D gene: TRBD1
CDR3 DNA: TGCGCCAGCAGCGCTGCTCATCTGGGGACAGGGGGCGATGGCTACACCTTC
CDR3 protein: CASSAAHLGTGGDGYTF

J gene: TRBJ1-2
clone size: few
V gene: TRBV18
D gene: NA
CDR3 DNA: TGTGCCAGCTCACCAGGCCAGGGGAACTATGGCTACACCTTC
CDR3 protein: CASSPGQGNYGYTF

J gene: TRBJ2-2
clone size: NA
V gene: TRBV19
D gene: TRBD1
CDR3 DNA: TGTGCCAGTAGTTACAGGGGTCAATACGGGGAGCTGTTTTTT
CDR3 protein: CASSYRGQYGELFF

J gene: TRBJ1-1
clone size: NA
V gene: TRBV5-4
D gene: NA
CDR3 DNA: TGTGCCAGCAGCTTGGCTTGGGGGGGCAGCACTGAAGCTTTCTTT
CDR3 protein: CASSLAWGGSTEAFF

J gene: TRBJ2-1
clone size: few
V gene: TRBV10-3
D gene: NA
CDR3 DNA: TGTGCCATCAGTGAGTCAGGGGGCTCCTACAATGAGCAGTTCTTC
CDR3 protein: CAISESGGSYNEQFF

J gene: TRBJ1-5
clone size: once
V gene: TRBV19
D gene: NA
CDR3 DNA: TGTGCCAGTAGTTTCCTGGGGGGGGGCAATCAGCCCCAGCATTTT
CDR3 protein: CASSFLGGGNQPQHF

J gene: TRBJ1-1
clone size: NA
V gene: TRBV18
D gene: TRBD1
CDR3 DNA: TGTGCCAGCTCCCCGAGGGACAGGGTCACCCCTGAAGCTTTCTTT
CDR3 protein: CASSPRDRVTPEAFF

J gene: TRBJ2-1
clone size: once
V gene: TRBV24-1
D gene: TRBD2
CDR3 DNA: TGTGCCACCAGTACCATCACCGCCGCTGGGCCGGGGAGGGATTCCTACAATGAGCAGTTCTTC
CDR3 protein: CATSTITAAGPGRDSYNEQFF

J gene: TRBJ1-3
clone size: NA
V gene: TRBV5-1
D gene: NA
CDR3 DNA: TGCGCCAGCAGCCAAGGGGTAGGGGCTGTAAACACCATATATTTT
CDR3 protein: CASSQGVGAVNTIYF

J gene: TRBJ1-1
clone size: NA
V gene: TRBV2
D gene: NA
CDR3 DNA: TGTGCCAGCAGTCATCCGAGGGGGGGCCTAGAAGCTTTCTTT
CDR3 protein: CASSHPRGGLEAFF

J gene: TRBJ2-5
clone size: NA
V gene: TRBV7-8
D gene: TRBD2
CDR3 DNA: TGTGCCAGCAGCCGCTCGGGACTAGCGGAACAAGAGACCCAGTACTTC
CDR3 protein: CASSRSGLAEQETQYF

J gene: TRBJ2-1
clone size: NA
V gene: TRBV6-2/TRBV6-3
D gene: TRBD2
CDR3 DNA: TGTGCCAGCAGCAGGCGGGGGGGGTCCTACAATGAGCAGTTCTTC
CDR3 protein: CASSRRGGSYNEQFF

J gene: TRBJ2-5
clone size: NA
V gene: TRBV7-6
D gene: TRBD2
CDR3 DNA: TGTGCCAGCAGCTCAGCGGGGCCGGAGACCCAGTACTTC
CDR3 protein: CASSSAGPETQYF

J gene: TRBJ2-1
clone size: NA
V gene: TRBV7-2
D gene: TRBD2
CDR3 DNA: TGTGCCAGCATTAGATCAGGACTAGTAACCGAGCAGTTCTTC
CDR3 protein: CASIRSGLVTEQFF

J gene: TRBJ2-1
clone size: once
V gene: TRBV4-1
D gene: NA
CDR3 DNA: TGCGCCAGCAGCCAACCTGACAGTGTGGTAGATGAGCAGTTCTTC
CDR3 protein: CASSQPDSVVDEQFF

J gene: TRBJ1-3
clone size: NA
V gene: TRBV5-1
D gene: NA
CDR3 DNA: TGCGCCAGCAGCTTGGGGCAGGCAGCCTCTGGAAACACCATATATTTT
CDR3 protein: CASSLGQAASGNTIYF